This TCR beta chain comes out of a study of T cells in Graves' hyperthyroidism and ophthalmopathy. Amplified regions were TCR beta CDR3 sequences from RNA transcripts. TCR CDR3 regions were first amplified by RT-PCR with HTBI primers. TCRdb re-called the multiplex PCR reads through MiXCR, storing one row per CDR3 protein. The data show around 600,000 distinct CDR3 sequences, about 14% seen once. This clonotype showed up many times. The V end was cut by 0 bases, the J end by 0 bases, with 24 bases between. Germline assignment: CDR1 DFQATT and CDR2 SNEGSKA (reference sequence). The CDR3 length is 19 residues.

The sequence came from a woman between 50 and 59 years old with Graves' ophthalmopathy. Sequencing was performed on blood. The genes are TRBV20-1 and TRBJ2-7; tentatively, D is TRBD1 or TRBD2 (6 bases each). The CDR3 sequence: CSARDSRLGGGPFSYEQYF. DNA of the CDR3: TGCAGTGCTAGAGATAGTCGTCTCGGTGGGGGGCCTTTCTCCTACGAGCAGTACTTC.